One sample yielded the 2 T cell receptor beta chains listed below, sequenced in a study of T-cell reconstitution after alpha-beta-depleted transplantation in children. Construction of the TCRbeta library involved unique molecular identifiers. TCRdb re-derived calls from the PCR reads in MiXCR, one entry per CDR3 protein. The sample has over 150,000 distinct CDR3 sequences; roughly 6.3% are singletons. Sequences were derived from PBMCs, sampled before TCRalphabeta/CD19-depleted stem cell transplant. Source of these receptors: a girl younger than two with combined immunodeficiency, due to receive a stem cell transplant.

The sample holds many counts of this clonotype. This chain links TRBV4-1 with TRBJ2-1, with 8 bases aligning to TRBD2. Germline CDR1 is MGHRA and CDR2 is YSYEKL. Trimming at V came to 4 bases and at J to 4 bases, leaving 6 bases not matched to a gene. CDR3 length equals 15 residues. The CDR3 DNA reads as TGCGCCAGCAGCCTTCTTAGCGGGGAGTACAATGAGCAGTTCTTC. Translated: CASSLLSGEYNEQFF.

This clonotype was seen ten or more times. This chain joins TRBV29-1 and TRBJ2-3; 8 bases agree with TRBD2. V was clipped by 0 bases and J by 3 bases; unmatched bases: 2. Germline V CDR1 and CDR2: SQVTM, ANQGSEA. This CDR3 has 14 residues. The CDR3 DNA reads TGCAGCGTTGAAGATCGACTAGCGACAGATACGCAGTATTTT. This codes for CSVEDRLATDTQYF.